This is a list of T cell receptor beta chains from one sample in a study of Graves' ophthalmopathy and Graves' hyperthyroidism. TCRdb reprocessed the multiplex PCR reads with MiXCR, giving one entry per CDR3 protein. The table lists 580,000 or so distinct CDR3 sequences, under 45% of them singletons, with about 4% in the top ten. The sample taken for sequencing was peripheral blood or thyroid tissue (not recorded which). The source is an adult man with Graves' hyperthyroidism. Each CDR3 is given with its conserved first and last residue. The order of the fields is V gene, J gene, CDR3 length, clone size, D gene, CDR3 protein, CDR3 DNA. The D gene is left open where the match is weak. Rows give clone size only sometimes, using once, few, many, or a class for an expanded clone.

TRBV20-1	TRBJ1-6	17	-	-	CSASRRSQETENSPLHF	TGCAGTGCTAGTCGACGTAGCCAAGAGACAGAGAATTCACCCCTCCACTTT
TRBV7-2	TRBJ2-7	17	-	-	CASSPPIMRERSYEQYF	TGTGCCAGCTCACCCCCAATAATGAGGGAGAGGTCCTACGAGCAGTACTTC
TRBV13	TRBJ2-2	14	-	TRBD2	CASSLARGSGELFF	TGTGCCAGCAGCTTAGCGCGGGGGTCCGGGGAGCTGTTTTTT
TRBV7-2	TRBJ2-3	12	-	-	CASSLGVNTQYF	TGTGCCAGCAGTTTGGGGGTAAATACGCAGTATTTT
TRBV7-2	TRBJ2-1	14	-	TRBD2	CASSLGSSGVEQFF	TGTGCCAGCAGCTTAGGTAGTAGCGGGGTTGAGCAGTTCTTC
TRBV4-1	TRBJ1-1	15	many	-	CASSQVPGRHTEAFF	TGCGCCAGCAGCCAAGTTCCAGGCAGACACACTGAAGCTTTCTTT
TRBV4-1	TRBJ2-7	17	many	TRBD2	CASSQVRLAGPAYEQYF	TGCGCCAGCAGCCAAGTACGACTAGCGGGACCCGCCTACGAGCAGTACTTC
TRBV20-1	TRBJ2-5	13	many	TRBD2	CSAPSGGGETQYF	TGCAGTGCTCCTAGCGGGGGGGGAGAGACCCAGTACTTC
TRBV6-1	TRBJ1-4	13	many	-	CASSLLDSEKLFF	TGTGCCAGCAGTCTACTGGACAGTGAAAAACTGTTTTTT
TRBV29-1	TRBJ1-1	14	many	TRBD1	CSVSTGAWDTEAFF	TGCAGCGTTTCCACAGGGGCGTGGGACACTGAAGCTTTCTTT
TRBV7-9	TRBJ1-6	18	-	-	CASSLATGGDLSNSPLHF	TGTGCCAGCAGCTTAGCGACGGGAGGGGATTTATCTAATTCACCCCTCCACTTT
TRBV5-1	TRBJ2-6	19	few	-	CASSLAGPVPRSGANVLTF	TGCGCCAGCAGCTTGGCGGGGCCCGTACCCCGCTCTGGGGCCAACGTCCTGACTTTC
TRBV7-2	TRBJ1-1	15	many	TRBD1	CASSLGSGGRTEAFF	TGTGCCAGCAGCTTAGGGTCAGGGGGCCGTACTGAAGCTTTCTTT
TRBV19	TRBJ1-1	11	-	-	CASSIFTEAFF	TGTGCCAGTAGTATTTTCACTGAAGCTTTCTTT
TRBV25-1	TRBJ2-1	15	-	TRBD2	CASSEPGLGNNEQFF	TGTGCCAGCAGTGAACCGGGACTAGGGAACAATGAGCAGTTCTTC
TRBV28	TRBJ2-5	13	many	-	CASSPGRQETQYF	TGTGCCAGCAGTCCAGGACGCCAAGAGACCCAGTACTTC
TRBV6-5	TRBJ1-1	13	many	-	CASRPRVDTEAFF	TGTGCCAGCAGGCCCAGGGTGGACACTGAAGCTTTCTTT
TRBV13	TRBJ1-1	12	many	-	CASSGGGSEAFF	TGTGCCAGCAGCGGGGGGGGATCTGAAGCTTTCTTT
TRBV11-3	TRBJ1-5	16	few	-	CASREGGRDSNQPQHF	TGTGCCAGCAGAGAAGGGGGGCGGGACAGCAATCAGCCCCAGCATTTT
TRBV9	TRBJ2-2	15	many	TRBD2	CASSVTGLSTGELFF	TGTGCCAGCAGCGTGACGGGACTAAGCACCGGGGAGCTGTTTTTT
TRBV5-1	TRBJ2-1	12	few	-	CASSFPGNEQFF	TGCGCCAGCAGCTTTCCAGGGAATGAGCAGTTCTTC
TRBV10-2	TRBJ2-5	15	-	TRBD2	CASSFLRTSEETQYF	TGTGCCAGCAGCTTCCTCCGCACTAGCGAAGAGACCCAGTACTTC
TRBV2	TRBJ1-1	11	many	-	CASMGGTEAFF	TGTGCCAGCATGGGGGGAACTGAAGCTTTCTTT
TRBV14	TRBJ1-3	12	-	-	CASSQDRSTIYF	TGTGCCAGCAGCCAAGACAGGAGCACCATATATTTT
TRBV2	TRBJ1-5	17	many	-	CASSEIAGRGRGQPQHF	TGTGCCAGCAGTGAAATCGCCGGGAGGGGACGGGGTCAGCCCCAGCATTTT
TRBV19	TRBJ1-1	13	many	-	CASSIPPNTEAFF	TGTGCCAGTAGTATTCCCCCGAACACTGAAGCTTTCTTT
TRBV29-1	TRBJ2-6	11	-	-	CSVETDNVLTF	TGCAGCGTTGAGACGGACAACGTCCTGACTTTC
TRBV19	TRBJ2-5	16	-	-	CASSNGGSNRAETQYF	TGTGCCAGTAGTAACGGCGGGTCGAACAGGGCAGAGACCCAGTACTTC
TRBV29-1	TRBJ2-1	13	-	TRBD2	CSDQLAGDSEQFF	TGCAGCGACCAACTAGCGGGAGACAGTGAGCAGTTCTTC
TRBV19	TRBJ2-2	14	few	TRBD1	CASGDSSFTGELFF	TGTGCCTCCGGGGACAGTTCCTTCACCGGGGAGCTGTTTTTT
TRBV15	TRBJ2-5	14	-	-	CATSRGRGEETQYF	TGTGCCACCAGCAGAGGGAGGGGCGAAGAGACCCAGTACTTC
TRBV20-1	TRBJ1-2	14	many	-	CSARDLGVNYGYTF	TGCAGTGCTAGAGATCTCGGGGTAAACTATGGCTACACCTTC
TRBV6-5	TRBJ1-2	16	few	-	CASRPHWDLGNYGYTF	TGTGCCAGCAGACCCCATTGGGACCTTGGAAATTATGGCTACACCTTC
TRBV9	TRBJ2-5	12	-	-	CASSVTGETQYF	TGTGCCAGCAGCGTAACGGGGGAGACCCAGTACTTC
TRBV7-6	TRBJ1-4	14	-	-	CASSFRSTGEKLFF	TGTGCCAGCAGCTTTAGGAGCACCGGGGAAAAACTGTTTTTT
TRBV29-1	TRBJ2-3	12	few	TRBD2	CSVEAGGDTQYF	TGCAGCGTTGAAGCGGGGGGAGATACGCAGTATTTT
TRBV7-8	TRBJ1-4	15	many	-	CASSLVPATNEKLFF	TGTGCCAGCAGCTTAGTCCCAGCAACTAATGAAAAACTGTTTTTT
TRBV5-1	TRBJ2-6	15	many	-	CASSLGVGGANVLTF	TGCGCCAGCAGCTTGGGGGTCGGTGGGGCCAACGTCCTGACTTTC
TRBV7-8	TRBJ2-5	12	many	-	CASSQYQETQYF	TGTGCCAGCAGCCAGTACCAAGAGACCCAGTACTTC
TRBV7-2	TRBJ2-1	15	-	TRBD2	CASSSGRALYNEQFF	TGTGCCAGCAGCAGCGGGAGGGCCTTGTACAATGAGCAGTTCTTC
TRBV11-2	TRBJ2-6	14	many	-	CASAVGAGANVLTF	TGTGCCTCGGCGGTGGGGGCCGGGGCCAACGTCCTGACTTTC
TRBV14	TRBJ2-5	13	many	-	CASSQGGGETQYF	TGTGCCAGCAGCCAGGGGGGCGGGGAGACCCAGTACTTC
TRBV7-3	TRBJ2-2	15	-	-	CASSQVQAETGELFF	TGTGCCAGCAGCCAAGTGCAGGCAGAAACCGGGGAGCTGTTTTTT
TRBV6-2/TRBV6-3	TRBJ2-7	14	few	TRBD2	CASSYQRGIYEQYF	TGTGCCAGCAGTTACCAGCGGGGGATCTACGAGCAGTACTTC